Following are 27 T cell receptor beta chains from one sample sequenced in a study of blood T cells in healthy people across ages. Sample-barcoded 5' priming and a J-beta primer mix drove a second PCR of about 6 to 12 cycles. A single record per CDR3 protein comes from TCRdb applying MiXCR to the 5' RACE reads. The sample includes 700,000 to 800,000 distinct CDR3 sequences, roughly 45% of them seen just once. Sequencing input: blood. The receptors were sampled from a woman aged 55-69 years in good health.

V gene TRBV4-2 combines with J gene TRBJ2-3, with a tentative D call TRBD2 (5 bases). The ends were cut back, 1 base at V and 9 bases at J, with 8 bases in the middle. This CDR3 spans 12 amino acids. In germline, CDR1 is LGHNA, CDR2 YNFKEQ. For the CDR3, the DNA is TGTGCCAGCAGCCAAGCGGGGTTGACGCAGTATTTT. Its protein product is CASSQAGLTQYF.

This chain uses TRBV7-3 with TRBJ2-5; no clear D gene. V lost 1 base and J lost 2, with 11 bases in between. The CDR3 loop spans 15 amino acids. The germline V gene encodes CDR1 SGHTA and CDR2 FQGTGA. CDR3 coding DNA: TGTGCCAGCAGCTTAATGGGGTCCAGACAAGAGACCCAGTACTTC. Its protein is CASSLMGSRQETQYF.

This clonotype showed up just a few times. This sequence joins TRBV5-1 and TRBJ2-5; 10 nucleotides line up with TRBD2. The ends lost 2 bases at V and 11 bases at J; junction bases unmatched: 9. This CDR3 spans 14 amino acids. Germline loops: CDR1 SGHRS, CDR2 YFSETQ. CDR3 sequence reads: CASSLAGGRNEQYF. CDR3 DNA sequence: TGCGCCAGCAGCTTAGCGGGGGGGCGGAATGAGCAGTACTTC.

The rearrangement uses TRBV20-1 and TRBJ2-5, with 8 bases aligning to TRBD2. Trimming at V came to 3 bases and at J to 5 bases, leaving 11 bases not matched to a gene. The CDR3 has 15 amino acids. Germline assignment: CDR1 DFQATT and CDR2 SNEGSKA (reference sequence). In nucleotides, the CDR3 is TGCAGTGCTAGGTTCGACCGGGGGGGCCGGGAGACCCAGTACTTC. It codes for CSARFDRGGRETQYF.

V is TRBV3-1 and J is TRBJ1-1; D ambiguous. This CDR3 has 13 amino acids. Germline assignment: CDR1 LGHDT and CDR2 YNNKEL (reference sequence). V was pared by 1 base and J by 6 bases, with 9 bases between. CDR3 sequence reads: CASSQAEDAEAFF. The CDR3 bases are TGTGCCAGCAGCCAAGCAGAGGACGCTGAAGCTTTCTTT. The full variable domain, in which reference TRBV3-1 and TRBJ1-1 provide the parts outside the CDR3, is DTAVSQTPKYLVTQMGNDKSIKCEQNLGHDTMYWYKQDSKKFLKIMFSYNNKELIINETVPNRFSPKSPDKAHLNLHINSLELGDSAVYFCASSQAEDAEAFFGQGTRLTVV.

The rearrangement joins TRBV27 to TRBJ2-7, with 11 bases that match TRBD2. The V gene end was trimmed by 5 bases and the J gene end by 4 bases; junction bases not matched to a gene: 7. The CDR3 sequence is 15 residues long. From germline, CDR1 is MNHEY and CDR2 SMNVEV (reference sequence). The CDR3 DNA reads as TGTGCCAGCAGTCCGATAGCGGGAGGGCCATACGAGCAGTACTTC. Its protein product is CASSPIAGGPYEQYF.

This clonotype has just a few counts. V gene TRBV5-1 combines with J gene TRBJ2-7; D possibly matches TRBD1 or TRBD2 (5 bases each). The V gene lost 1 base and the J gene lost 2 bases, with 13 bases spanning the gap. The V gene's germline CDR1 is SGHRS and CDR2 YFSETQ. CDR3 length: 15 amino acids. CDR3 in DNA: TGCGCCAGCAGCTTGAATTCCGGGACGACCTACGAGCAGTACTTC. Encoded protein: CASSLNSGTTYEQYF. The variable domain in full, completed from reference TRBV5-1 and TRBJ2-7, reads KAGVTQTPRYLIKTRGQQVTLSCSPISGHRSVSWYQQTPGQGLQFLFEYFSETQRNKGNFPGRFSGRQFSNSRSEMNVSTLELGDSALYLCASSLNSGTTYEQYFGPGTRLTVT.

V and J are TRBV9 and TRBJ1-3; D may be TRBD1 (5 bases). The CDR3 totals 14 residues. Germline V gene sequence: CDR1 SGDLS, CDR2 YYNGEE. Trimming pared 2 bases from V and 3 bases from J, leaving 9 bases between. DNA of the CDR3: TGTGCCAGCAGCGTCGGGACCCTTGGAAACACCATATATTTT. The encoded protein is CASSVGTLGNTIYF.

This clonotype was seen a handful of times. The chain recombines TRBV9 with TRBJ2-4; D remains unclear. From germline, CDR1 is SGDLS and CDR2 YYNGEE. The V end lost 4 bases, the J end lost 1 base, and 12 bases lay between the germline ends. The CDR3 is 15 residues long. The CDR3 here is CASSPQSNAKNIQYF. In DNA form, the CDR3 reads TGTGCCAGCAGCCCCCAGTCAAATGCCAAAAACATTCAGTACTTC.

This chain links TRBV27 with TRBJ2-5, with 8 bases lining up with TRBD2. CDR3 length equals 17 residues. The V segment lost 1 base and the J segment 5 bases; nucleotides outside the gene matches: 12. The germline gives CDR1 MNHEY, CDR2 SMNVEV (reference sequence). The CDR3 nucleotides are TGTGCCAGCAGTTTATATAGCGGGGCAGGGAGAAAGGAGACCCAGTACTTC. It translates to CASSLYSGAGRKETQYF.

The chain employs TRBV7-9 and TRBJ2-1; TRBD1 matches 7 bases. The CDR3 runs 14 residues. The V segment lost 1 base and the J segment 8 bases; nucleotides outside the gene matches: 5. The V gene's germline CDR1 is SEHNR and CDR2 FQNEAQ (reference sequence). CDR3 coding DNA: TGTGCCAGCAGCTTAGGACAGGGTGAGGATGAGCAGTTCTTC. Protein sequence: CASSLGQGEDEQFF.

The chain employs TRBV12-3 or TRBV12-4 and TRBJ2-2; 10 bases align to TRBD2. V trimming: 6 bases; J trimming: 6 bases; junction bases outside the gene matches: 4. There are 14 residues in the CDR3. The CDR3 loop is CASSPGTSAGELFF. DNA for the CDR3: TGTGCCAGCAGCCCCGGGACTAGCGCCGGGGAGCTGTTTTTT.

This clonotype was picked up a small number of times. The rearrangement uses TRBV12-3 or TRBV12-4 and TRBJ2-7; 12 bases match TRBD1. CDR3 length: 14 residues. The V gene end was trimmed by 8 bases and the J gene end by 4 bases; junction bases not matched to a gene: 6. For the CDR3, the DNA is TGTGCCAGCGGCCCGGGACAGGGGGCATACGAGCAGTACTTC. Its protein is CASGPGQGAYEQYF.

This chain joins TRBV18 and TRBJ1-5; 7 bases fit TRBD1. Trimming cost V 2 bases and J 4 bases; bases outside gene matches: 5. This CDR3 is 15 amino acids long. Germline CDR1 reads KGHSH; CDR2 reads LQKENI. The CDR3 sequence: CASSPFDRANQPQHF. The DNA of the CDR3 is TGTGCCAGCTCACCATTCGACAGGGCTAATCAGCCCCAGCATTTT.

The V call is TRBV28, the J call TRBJ2-5; TRBD2 is a possible D gene (6 bases). Germline values: CDR1 MDHEN, CDR2 SYDVKM. Deletions cut 5 bases from V and 11 bases from J, with 24 bases between. The CDR3 is 15 amino acids. CDR3 region: CASSPIAEKDNEQYF. The DNA for the CDR3 is TGTGCCAGCAGTCCTATAGCGGAAAAAGACAATGAGCAGTACTTC.

J is TRBJ2-7 and V is TRBV21-1; no check of the table's D call, TRBD2, against the DNA was made. TRBV21-1 is a pseudogene. The CDR3 contains 17 residues. CDR3 loop: CASSYERLAGIAYEQYF. DNA for the CDR3: TGCGCCAGCAGCTACGAGAGGCTAGCGGGTATCGCCTACGAGCAGTACTTC.

This clonotype was recorded many times. The rearrangement uses TRBV4-2 and TRBJ2-3; D gene unclear. V lost 0 bases to trimming and J lost 4 bases, with 5 bases between them. CDR1 is LGHNA, CDR2 YNFKEQ, per germline. This CDR3 spans 13 amino acids. CDR3 sequence reads: CASSQEGSDTQYF. The CDR3 DNA is TGTGCCAGCAGCCAAGAGGGATCAGATACGCAGTATTTT.

The V gene is TRBV12-3 or TRBV12-4, the J gene TRBJ1-2; TRBD1 matches at 8 bases. The CDR3 spans 14 residues. Trimming removed 6 bases from V and 3 bases from J; junction bases left unmatched: 6. CDR3 in DNA: TGTGCCAGCAGACGGACAGGGCAGGACTATGGCTACACCTTC. Protein sequence: CASRRTGQDYGYTF.

V is TRBV7-2 and J is TRBJ2-5, with TRBD2 matching 10 bases. CDR1 is SGHTA, CDR2 FQGNSA, per germline. Losses at the gene ends were 6 bases for V and 4 bases for J; bases not matched to a gene: 8. The CDR3 consists of 15 residues. CDR3 amino acids: CASRSGRGLRETQYF. In nucleotides, the CDR3 is TGTGCCAGCAGAAGCGGGAGGGGGCTTCGAGAGACCCAGTACTTC.

The chain employs TRBV28 and TRBJ2-7; perhaps D is TRBD1 or TRBD2 (5 bases each). Trimming removed 2 bases at V and 8 bases at J, with 16 bases between. This CDR3 region has 14 residues. The germline V gene encodes CDR1 MDHEN and CDR2 SYDVKM. The CDR3 DNA reads as TGTGCCAGCAGTTTAAGCGGCAGGGCATGGAAGCAGTACTTC. It specifies CASSLSGRAWKQYF. Based on the CDR3 plus reference TRBV28 and TRBJ2-7, the full variable domain is DVKVTQSSRYLVKRTGEKVFLECVQDMDHENMFWYRQDPGLGLRLIYFSYDVKMKEKGDIPEGYSVSREKKERFSLILESASTNQTSMYLCASSLSGRAWKQYFGPGTRLTVT.

The chain has TRBV3-1 and TRBJ2-5, with 12 bases matching TRBD1. The CDR3 totals 15 residues. After removal of 6 bases from V and 5 bases from J, the junction contained 7 bases not matched to a gene. Per germline, CDR1 LGHDT and CDR2 YNNKEL (reference sequence). The CDR3 DNA follows: TGTGCCAGCAGACCGGGACAGGGGGCTTGGGAGACCCAGTACTTC. Its translation is CASRPGQGAWETQYF.

This chain uses TRBV27 with TRBJ2-4, with a tentative D call TRBD2 (6 bases). V lost 2 bases, J lost 0 bases, and 11 bases lay in between. In germline, CDR1 is MNHEY, CDR2 SMNVEV (reference sequence). The CDR3 sequence is 16 residues long. The CDR3 sequence is CASSLAGLLAKNIQYF. The CDR3 bases are TGTGCCAGCAGTTTAGCGGGGCTACTAGCCAAAAACATTCAGTACTTC.

The chain carries TRBV2 and TRBJ2-1, with a tentative D call TRBD2 (6 bases). V was shortened by 5 bases and J by 8 bases, with 10 bases between the two germline ends. The CDR3 has 12 residues. Germline assignment: CDR1 SNHLY and CDR2 FYNNEI. This chain's CDR3 is CASSLTSHEQFF. In DNA, the CDR3 is TGTGCCAGCAGTCTTACTAGCCATGAGCAGTTCTTC. Based on the CDR3 plus reference TRBV2 and TRBJ2-1, the full variable domain is EPEVTQTPSHQVTQMGQEVILRCVPISNHLYFYWYRQILGQKVEFLVSFYNNEISEKSEIFDDQFSVERPDGSNFTLKIRSTKLEDSAMYFCASSLTSHEQFFGPGTRLTVL.

The chain employs TRBV3-1 and TRBJ2-7; D is undetermined. Trimming pared 0 bases from V and 6 bases from J, leaving 9 bases between. This CDR3 has 13 amino acids. Looked up from germline, CDR1 is LGHDT and CDR2 is YNNKEL (reference sequence). The chain's CDR3 is CASSQEHIGEQYF. The CDR3 coding sequence is TGTGCCAGCAGCCAAGAACACATCGGCGAGCAGTACTTC.

This clonotype was picked up a small number of times. This chain's CDR3 is CASSPTLSGNSPLHF. CDR3 DNA: TGTGCCAGCAGCCCCACATTATCTGGCAATTCACCCCTCCACTTT. V is TRBV6-5 and J is TRBJ1-6; D ambiguous. The germline CDR1 and CDR2 sequences are MNHEY and SVGAGI. Trimming stripped 6 bases from V and 7 bases from J, with 16 bases between. The CDR3 contains 15 residues.

This clonotype was detected once. This rearrangement joins TRBV19 to TRBJ2-1; D gene unclear. The J call may not be correct, given that the DNA end is closer to TRBJ2-7. Germline-derived CDR1 and CDR2 are LNHDA and SQIVND (reference sequence). This CDR3 has 12 residues. CDR3 loop: CASSHQYNEQYF. DNA of the CDR3: TGTGCCAGTAGTCACCAGTACAATGAGCAGTACTTC.

This clonotype was picked up many times. V is TRBV12-3 or TRBV12-4 and J is TRBJ1-5; 7 bases map to TRBD1. The CDR3 runs to 19 residues. Trimming cost V 0 bases and J 0 bases; bases outside gene matches: 11. Here the CDR3 DNA reads TGTGCCAGCAGTTTAGCGCTTATGACAGGGAAATATAGCAATCAGCCCCAGCATTTT. This sequence encodes CASSLALMTGKYSNQPQHF.